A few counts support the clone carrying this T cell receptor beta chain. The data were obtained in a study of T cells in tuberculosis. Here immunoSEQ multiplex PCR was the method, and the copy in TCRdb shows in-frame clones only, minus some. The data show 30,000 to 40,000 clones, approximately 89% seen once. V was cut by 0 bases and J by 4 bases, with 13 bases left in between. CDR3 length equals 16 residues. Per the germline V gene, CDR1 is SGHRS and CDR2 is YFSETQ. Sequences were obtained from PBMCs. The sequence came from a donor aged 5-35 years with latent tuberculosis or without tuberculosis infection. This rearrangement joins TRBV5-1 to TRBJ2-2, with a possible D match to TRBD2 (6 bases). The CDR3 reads CASSLAGTAGTGELFF. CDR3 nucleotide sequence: TGCGCCAGCAGCTTGGCCGGCACAGCGGGCACCGGGGAGCTGTTTTTT.